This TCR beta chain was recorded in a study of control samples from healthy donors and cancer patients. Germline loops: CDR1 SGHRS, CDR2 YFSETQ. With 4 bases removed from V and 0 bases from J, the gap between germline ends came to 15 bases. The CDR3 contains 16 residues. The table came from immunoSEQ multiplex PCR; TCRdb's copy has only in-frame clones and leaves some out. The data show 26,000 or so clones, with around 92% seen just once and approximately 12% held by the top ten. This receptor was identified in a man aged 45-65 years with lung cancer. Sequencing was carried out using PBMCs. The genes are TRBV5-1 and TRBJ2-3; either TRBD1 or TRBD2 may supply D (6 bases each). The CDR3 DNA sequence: TGCGCCAGCAGCCCGGGGGCAGGGATAAGCACAGATACGCAGTATTTT. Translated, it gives CASSPGAGISTDTQYF. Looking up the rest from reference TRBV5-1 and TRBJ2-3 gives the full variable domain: KAGVTQTPRYLIKTRGQQVTLSCSPISGHRSVSWYQQTPGQGLQFLFEYFSETQRNKGNFPGRFSGRQFSNSRSEMNVSTLELGDSALYLCASSPGAGISTDTQYFGPGTRLTVL.